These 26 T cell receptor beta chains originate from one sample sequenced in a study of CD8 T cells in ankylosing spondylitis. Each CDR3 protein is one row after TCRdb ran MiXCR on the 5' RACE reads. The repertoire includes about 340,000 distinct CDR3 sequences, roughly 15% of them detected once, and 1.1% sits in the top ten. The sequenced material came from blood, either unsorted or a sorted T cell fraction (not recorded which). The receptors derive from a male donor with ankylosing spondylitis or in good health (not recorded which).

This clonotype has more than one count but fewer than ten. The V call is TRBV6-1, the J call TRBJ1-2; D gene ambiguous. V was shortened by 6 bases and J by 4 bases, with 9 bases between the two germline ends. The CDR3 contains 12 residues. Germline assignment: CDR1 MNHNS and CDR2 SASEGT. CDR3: CASRDGFYGYTF. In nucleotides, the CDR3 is TGTGCCAGCAGAGACGGATTCTATGGCTACACCTTC.

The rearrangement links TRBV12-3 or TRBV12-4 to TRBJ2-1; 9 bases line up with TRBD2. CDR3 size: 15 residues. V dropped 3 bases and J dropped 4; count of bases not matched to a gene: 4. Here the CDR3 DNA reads TGTGCCAGCAGTTTGGGCGGGAGGGATTACAATGAGCAGTTCTTC. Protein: CASSLGGRDYNEQFF.

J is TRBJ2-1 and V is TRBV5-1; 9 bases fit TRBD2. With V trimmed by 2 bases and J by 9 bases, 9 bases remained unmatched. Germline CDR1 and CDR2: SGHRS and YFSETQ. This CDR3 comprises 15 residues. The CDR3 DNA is TGCGCCAGCAGCTTCAAGGCGGGAGGGCCCAGTGAGCAGTTCTTC. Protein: CASSFKAGGPSEQFF.

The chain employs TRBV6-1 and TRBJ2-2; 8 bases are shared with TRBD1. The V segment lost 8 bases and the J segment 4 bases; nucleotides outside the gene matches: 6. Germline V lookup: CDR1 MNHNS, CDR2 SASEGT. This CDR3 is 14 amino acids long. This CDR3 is CASAKDRVTGELFF. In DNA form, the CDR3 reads TGTGCCAGCGCAAAGGACAGGGTCACCGGGGAGCTGTTTTTT.

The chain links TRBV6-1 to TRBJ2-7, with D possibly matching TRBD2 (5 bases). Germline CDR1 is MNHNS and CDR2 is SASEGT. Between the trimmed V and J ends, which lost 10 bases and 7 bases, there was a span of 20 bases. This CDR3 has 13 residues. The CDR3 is CATQGSGLTEQYF. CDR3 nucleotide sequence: TGTGCCACTCAAGGTTCTGGACTTACGGAGCAGTACTTC.

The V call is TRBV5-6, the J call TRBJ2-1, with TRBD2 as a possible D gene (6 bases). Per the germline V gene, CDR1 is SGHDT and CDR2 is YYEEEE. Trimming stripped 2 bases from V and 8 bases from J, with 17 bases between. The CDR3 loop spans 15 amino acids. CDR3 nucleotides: TGTGCCAGCAGCTTACGCGGGAAAATGGTCGATGAGCAGTTCTTC. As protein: CASSLRGKMVDEQFF.

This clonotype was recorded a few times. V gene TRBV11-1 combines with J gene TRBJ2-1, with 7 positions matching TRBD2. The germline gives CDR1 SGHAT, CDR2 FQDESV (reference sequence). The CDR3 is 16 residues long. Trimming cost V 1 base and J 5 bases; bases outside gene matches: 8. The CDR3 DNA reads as TGTGCCAGCAGCTTAGGTAGGAGCGGGAAGCACAATGAGCAGTTCTTC. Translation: CASSLGRSGKHNEQFF.

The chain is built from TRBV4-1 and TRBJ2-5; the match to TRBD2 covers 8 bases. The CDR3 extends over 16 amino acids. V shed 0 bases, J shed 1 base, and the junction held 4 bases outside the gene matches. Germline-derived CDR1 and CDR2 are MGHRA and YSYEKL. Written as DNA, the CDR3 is TGCGCCAGCAGCCAAGAAACGGGAGGGTTCCAAGAGACCCAGTACTTC. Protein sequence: CASSQETGGFQETQYF.

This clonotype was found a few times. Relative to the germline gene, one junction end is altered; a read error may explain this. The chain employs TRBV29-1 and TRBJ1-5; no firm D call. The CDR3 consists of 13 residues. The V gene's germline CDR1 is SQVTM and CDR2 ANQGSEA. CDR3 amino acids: CSIDTGSNQPQHF. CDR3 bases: TGCAGCATTGACACGGGAAGCAATCAGCCCCAGCATTTT.

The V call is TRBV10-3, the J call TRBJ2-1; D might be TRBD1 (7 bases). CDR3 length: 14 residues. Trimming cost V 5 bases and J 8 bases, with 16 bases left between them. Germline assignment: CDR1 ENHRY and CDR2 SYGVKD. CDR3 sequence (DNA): TGTGCCATCAGTTTGGGCAGGGGGGCGGATGAGCAGTTCTTC. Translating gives CAISLGRGADEQFF.

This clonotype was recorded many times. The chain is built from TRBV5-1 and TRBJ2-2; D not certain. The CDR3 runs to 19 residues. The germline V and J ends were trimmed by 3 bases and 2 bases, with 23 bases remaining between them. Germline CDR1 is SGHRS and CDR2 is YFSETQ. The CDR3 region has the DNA TGCGCCAGCAGCTCCTCTCCGGGTCCCCCATCGATTAACACCGGGGAGCTGTTTTTT. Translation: CASSSSPGPPSINTGELFF.

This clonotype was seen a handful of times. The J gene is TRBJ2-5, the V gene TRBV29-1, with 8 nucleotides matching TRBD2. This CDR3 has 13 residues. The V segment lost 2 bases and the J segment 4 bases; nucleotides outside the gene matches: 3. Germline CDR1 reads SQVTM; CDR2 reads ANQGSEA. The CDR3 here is CSVERGGRETQYF. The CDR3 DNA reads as TGCAGCGTTGAACGGGGGGGGAGAGAGACCCAGTACTTC.

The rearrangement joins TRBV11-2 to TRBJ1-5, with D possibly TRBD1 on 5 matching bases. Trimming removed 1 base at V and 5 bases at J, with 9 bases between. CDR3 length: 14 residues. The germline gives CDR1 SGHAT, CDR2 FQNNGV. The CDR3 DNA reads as TGTGCCAGCAGCTTAGCAGGGAGCTATCAGCCCCAGCATTTT. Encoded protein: CASSLAGSYQPQHF.

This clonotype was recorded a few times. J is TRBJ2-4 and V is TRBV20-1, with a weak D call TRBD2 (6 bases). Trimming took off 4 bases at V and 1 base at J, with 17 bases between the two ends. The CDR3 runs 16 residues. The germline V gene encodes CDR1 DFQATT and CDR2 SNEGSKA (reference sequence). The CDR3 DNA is TGCAGTGCTACCGGGAGTCTGCCTACGGCCAAAAACATTCAGTACTTC. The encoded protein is CSATGSLPTAKNIQYF.

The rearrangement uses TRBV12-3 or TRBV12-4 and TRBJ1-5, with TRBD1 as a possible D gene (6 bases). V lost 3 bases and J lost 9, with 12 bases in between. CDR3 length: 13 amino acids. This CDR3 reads CASSLGAAGPQHF. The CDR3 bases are TGTGCCAGCAGTTTGGGGGCCGCCGGGCCCCAGCATTTT.

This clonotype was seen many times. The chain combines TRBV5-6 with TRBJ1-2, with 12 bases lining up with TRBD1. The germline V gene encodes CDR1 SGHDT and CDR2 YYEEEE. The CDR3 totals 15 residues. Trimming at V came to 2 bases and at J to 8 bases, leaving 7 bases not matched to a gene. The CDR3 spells CASSFAGQGAEGYTF. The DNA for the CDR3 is TGTGCCAGCAGCTTCGCGGGACAGGGGGCGGAAGGCTACACCTTC.

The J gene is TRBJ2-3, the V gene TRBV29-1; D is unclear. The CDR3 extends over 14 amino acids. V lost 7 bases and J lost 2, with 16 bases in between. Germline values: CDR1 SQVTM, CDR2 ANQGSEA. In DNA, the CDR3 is TGCAGCGCGAAAGGGTATTCCCCCACAGATACGCAGTATTTT. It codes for CSAKGYSPTDTQYF.

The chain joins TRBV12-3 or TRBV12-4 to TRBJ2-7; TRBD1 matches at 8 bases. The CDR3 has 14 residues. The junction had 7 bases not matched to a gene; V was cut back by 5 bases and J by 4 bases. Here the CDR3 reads CASSLYQGAYEQYF. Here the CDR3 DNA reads TGTGCCAGCAGTCTTTACCAGGGGGCTTACGAGCAGTACTTC.

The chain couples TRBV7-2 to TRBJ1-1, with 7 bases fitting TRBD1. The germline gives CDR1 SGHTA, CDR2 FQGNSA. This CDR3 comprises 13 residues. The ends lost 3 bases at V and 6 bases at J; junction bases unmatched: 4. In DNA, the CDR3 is TGTGCCAGCAGCTTTGGGGGGACAGCTGAAGCTTTCTTT. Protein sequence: CASSFGGTAEAFF.

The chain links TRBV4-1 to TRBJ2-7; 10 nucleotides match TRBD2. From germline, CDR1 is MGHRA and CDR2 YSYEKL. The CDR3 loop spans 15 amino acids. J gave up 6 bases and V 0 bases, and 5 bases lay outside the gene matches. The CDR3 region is CASSQDWASGSEQYF. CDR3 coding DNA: TGCGCCAGCAGCCAAGATTGGGCTAGCGGGAGCGAGCAGTACTTC.

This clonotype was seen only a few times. The CDR3 loop reads CASSASFYGYTF. In DNA form, the CDR3 reads TGTGCCAGCAGCGCGAGTTTTTATGGCTACACCTTC. This chain joins TRBV7-9 and TRBJ1-2; D not certain. In germline, CDR1 is SEHNR, CDR2 FQNEAQ (reference sequence). V was clipped by 5 bases and J by 5 bases, with 9 bases between them. CDR3 length equals 12 residues. The complete variable domain, with remaining parts taken from reference TRBV7-9 and TRBJ1-2, reads DTGVSQNPRHKITKRGQNVTFRCDPISEHNRLYWYRQTLGQGPEFLTYFQNEAQLEKSRLLSDRFSAERPKGSFSTLEIQRTEQGDSAMYLCASSASFYGYTFGSGTRLTVV.

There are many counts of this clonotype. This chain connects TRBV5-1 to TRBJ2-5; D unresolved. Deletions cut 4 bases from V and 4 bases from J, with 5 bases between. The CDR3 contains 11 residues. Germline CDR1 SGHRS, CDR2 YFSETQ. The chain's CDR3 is CASSHGETQYF. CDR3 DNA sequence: TGCGCCAGCAGCCACGGAGAGACCCAGTACTTC.

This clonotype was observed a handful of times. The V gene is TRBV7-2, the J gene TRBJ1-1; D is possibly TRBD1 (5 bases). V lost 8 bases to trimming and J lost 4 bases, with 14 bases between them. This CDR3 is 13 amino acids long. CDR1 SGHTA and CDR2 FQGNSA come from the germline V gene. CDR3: CASSKTALTEAFF. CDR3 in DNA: TGTGCCAGCTCAAAGACAGCGCTCACTGAAGCTTTCTTT.

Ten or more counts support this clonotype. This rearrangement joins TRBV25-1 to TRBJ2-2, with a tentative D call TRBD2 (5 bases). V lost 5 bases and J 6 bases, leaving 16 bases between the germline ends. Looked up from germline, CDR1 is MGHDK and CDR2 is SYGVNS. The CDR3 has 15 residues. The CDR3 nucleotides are TGTGCCAGCAGTATTAGTAGAGCGGCGGCCGGGGAGCTGTTTTTT. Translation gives CASSISRAAAGELFF.

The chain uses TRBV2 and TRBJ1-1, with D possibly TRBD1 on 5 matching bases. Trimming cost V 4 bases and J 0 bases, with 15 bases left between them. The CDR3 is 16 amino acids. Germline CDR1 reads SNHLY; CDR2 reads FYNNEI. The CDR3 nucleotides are TGTGCCAGCAGTGGATCGACAGTAGCAATGAACACTGAAGCTTTCTTT. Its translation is CASSGSTVAMNTEAFF.

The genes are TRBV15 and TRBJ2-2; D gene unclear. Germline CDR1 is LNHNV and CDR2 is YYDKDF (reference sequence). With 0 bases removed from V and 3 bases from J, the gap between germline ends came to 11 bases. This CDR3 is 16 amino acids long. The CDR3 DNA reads TGTGCCACCAGCAGAGAGGCCCCGATAGACACCGGGGAGCTGTTTTTT. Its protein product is CATSREAPIDTGELFF.